This TCR beta chain was documented in a study of response to subunit inactivated influenza vaccine. This clonotype was observed a few times. The antigen remains unidentified. One entry per CDR3 protein, called by TCRdb with MiXCR from the RT-PCR reads. The table lists more than 450,000 distinct CDR3 sequences, 12% of them singletons. Study-wide results and limits: The authors suggested that few new T cells are recruited per seasonal influenza vaccination.

Here the sequenced sample was PBMCs from blood, taken on the day of vaccination. This clonotype was obtained from a man aged 45 to 65 who received an inactivated influenza vaccine.

The CDR3 coding sequence is TGTGCCAGCACCCTCCTCGGGGGTGGGGGATGGAGCTATGGCTACACCTTC. This encodes CASTLLGGGGWSYGYTF. J is TRBJ1-2 and V is TRBV2; D perhaps matches TRBD1 (5 bases). Germline V gives CDR1 SNHLY, CDR2 FYNNEI. V lost 7 bases, J lost 4 bases, and 25 bases lay in between. The CDR3 loop spans 17 amino acids.